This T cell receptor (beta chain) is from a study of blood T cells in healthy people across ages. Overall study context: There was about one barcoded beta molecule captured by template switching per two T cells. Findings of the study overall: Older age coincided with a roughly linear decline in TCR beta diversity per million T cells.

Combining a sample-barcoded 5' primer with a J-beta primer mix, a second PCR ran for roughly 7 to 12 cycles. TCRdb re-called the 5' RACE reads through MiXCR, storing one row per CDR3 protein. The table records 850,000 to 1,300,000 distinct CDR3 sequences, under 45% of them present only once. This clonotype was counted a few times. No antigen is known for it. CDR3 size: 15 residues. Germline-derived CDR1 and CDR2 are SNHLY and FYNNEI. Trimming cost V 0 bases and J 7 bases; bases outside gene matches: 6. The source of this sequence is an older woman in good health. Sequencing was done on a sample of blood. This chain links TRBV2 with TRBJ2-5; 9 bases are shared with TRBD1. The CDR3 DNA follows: TGTGCCAGCAGTGAAGCGGGGACAGGGCGAGGGACCCAGTACTTC. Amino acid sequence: CASSEAGTGRGTQYF. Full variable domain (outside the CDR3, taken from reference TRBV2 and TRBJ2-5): EPEVTQTPSHQVTQMGQEVILRCVPISNHLYFYWYRQILGQKVEFLVSFYNNEISEKSEIFDDQFSVERPDGSNFTLKIRSTKLEDSAMYFCASSEAGTGRGTQYFGPGTRLLVL.